This TCR beta chain is drawn from a study of identical twins. The sample holds a few counts of this clonotype. Its specificity is not known. General study results and limits: Carriage of fewer insertions was seen in abundant cord blood beta clonotypes, whereas memory repertoires showed none.

Only healthy Caucasians were enrolled as donors. One entry per CDR3 protein, called by TCRdb with MiXCR from the 5' RACE reads. The repertoire consists of about 220,000 distinct CDR3 sequences, with approximately 5.9% occurring once and the leading ten covering about 15%. The CDR3 runs 15 residues. V was cut by 5 bases and J by 4 bases, with 17 bases left in between. CDR1 and CDR2 from the germline V gene are PRHDT and FYEKMQ (reference sequence). This sample was shared with a second study, whose subject was T cells expressing NK-cell markers.

Sequenced material: CD8+ T cells sorted from blood. This chain links TRBV13 with TRBJ1-2, with a tentative D call TRBD1 (5 bases). This TCR came from a woman between 18 and 30 years old in good health. CDR3 in amino acids: CASSTRQGGGYGYTF. The CDR3, as DNA: TGTGCCAGCAGCACCAGGCAGGGTGGCGGCTATGGCTACACCTTC.